Each of the 29 T cell receptor beta chains below was sequenced from the same sample in a study of glioma-infiltrating T cells after dendritic cell vaccination. TCRdb's copy holds only in-frame clones and misses some; the assay was immunoSEQ multiplex PCR. The repertoire includes about 73,000 clones, roughly 87% of them detected once, and 2.1% sits in the top ten. Sequences were derived from blood, sampled before dendritic cell vaccination. These receptors originate from a human donor with glioblastoma.

This clone was counted ten times or more. The chain carries TRBV6-6 and TRBJ2-7; 8 positions match TRBD1. Germline loops: CDR1 MNHNY, CDR2 SVGAGI (reference sequence). The CDR3 sequence is 15 residues long. The J segment lost 4 bases and the V segment lost 6 bases, leaving 11 bases of the junction unmatched. This chain's CDR3 is CASRAGGAGVYEQYV. The CDR3 nucleotides read TGTGCCAGCAGAGCAGGGGGCGCCGGGGTTTACGAGCAGTACGTC.

This clone was seen only a few times. The V and J genes are TRBV10-2 and TRBJ1-5; D remains unclear. CDR1 is WSHSY and CDR2 is SAAADI in the germline V gene. Trimming cost V 0 bases and J 4 bases, with 7 bases left between them. The CDR3 sequence is 14 residues long. The CDR3: CASSESLANQPQHF. The CDR3 bases are TGCGCCAGCAGTGAGTCGCTGGCAAATCAGCCCCAGCATTTT.

The chain recombines TRBV6-1 with TRBJ1-5; D possibly corresponds to TRBD1 (6 bases). Germline CDR1 MNHNS, CDR2 SASEGT. CDR3 length: 13 amino acids. Trimming stripped 7 bases from V and 6 bases from J, with 13 bases between. CDR3 coding DNA: TGTGCCAGCATCCAACAGGGATCTCAGCCCCAGCATTTT. This sequence encodes CASIQQGSQPQHF.

The chain recombines TRBV4-1 with TRBJ2-1, with 8 bases that match TRBD1. CDR3 length equals 16 residues. The trim removed 1 base at V and 8 bases at J, leaving 10 bases unmatched. The germline V gene has CDR1 MGHRA and CDR2 YSYEKL. The CDR3 loop reads CASSQGSGQGAYEQFF. CDR3 in DNA: TGCGCCAGCAGCCAAGGGAGTGGGCAGGGGGCTTATGAGCAGTTCTTC.

The V gene is TRBV19, the J gene TRBJ2-3; a possible D gene is TRBD1 (6 bases). The CDR3 consists of 15 residues. V gave up 5 bases and J gave up 5 bases, with 17 bases separating them. Germline values: CDR1 LNHDA, CDR2 SQIVND (reference sequence). The CDR3 sequence is CASSAGTRPKDTQYF. The CDR3 nucleotides are TGTGCCAGTAGTGCCGGGACACGACCCAAAGATACGCAGTATTTT. The variable domain in full, completed from reference TRBV19 and TRBJ2-3, reads DGGITQSPKYLFRKEGQNVTLSCEQNLNHDAMYWYRQDPGQGLRLIYYSQIVNDFQKGDIAEGYSVSREKKESFPLTVTSAQKNPTAFYLCASSAGTRPKDTQYFGPGTRLTVL.

The V and J genes are TRBV28 and TRBJ1-5, with no clear D. The CDR3 spans 11 residues. CDR1 and CDR2 (germline): MDHEN, SYDVKM. V lost 5 bases and J lost 7, with 6 bases in between. The CDR3 loop reads CASSTSQPQHF. For the CDR3, the DNA is TGTGCCAGCAGTACATCCCAGCCCCAGCATTTT.

The chain recombines TRBV6-5 with TRBJ2-7, with D possibly matching TRBD2 (6 bases). The germline V gene encodes CDR1 MNHEY and CDR2 SVGAGI. V lost 0 bases and J 0 bases, leaving 12 bases between the germline ends. This CDR3 region has 16 residues. CDR3 sequence reads: CASSYSMGGSSYEQYF. The CDR3 DNA sequence: TGTGCCAGCAGTTACTCAATGGGGGGAAGCTCCTACGAGCAGTACTTC.

This chain connects TRBV19 to TRBJ1-1; 10 bases align to TRBD1. Germline V lookup: CDR1 LNHDA, CDR2 SQIVND (reference sequence). CDR3 size: 18 residues. The V gene end was trimmed by 5 bases and the J gene end by 0 bases; junction bases not matched to a gene: 12. The CDR3 DNA sequence: TGTGCCAGTAGTCGTAGACAGGGGGCTTCCCCCATGAACACTGAAGCTTTCTTT. It codes for CASSRRQGASPMNTEAFF.

This sequence joins TRBV25-1 and TRBJ1-1; D gene unclear. The CDR3 totals 14 residues. The V gene lost 6 bases and the J gene lost 0 bases, with 11 bases spanning the gap. Germline-derived CDR1 and CDR2 are MGHDK and SYGVNS. CDR3 in amino acids: CASRPEKMNTEAFF. CDR3 bases: TGTGCCAGCAGGCCCGAGAAGATGAACACTGAAGCTTTCTTT.

In regard to this clone: One end of the junction does not line up with germline, which may come from a read error. Other nucleotide sequences from this sample produce the same CDR3. The chain has TRBV14 and TRBJ1-2; D not certain. Per germline, CDR1 SGHDN and CDR2 FVKESK. The CDR3 length is 15 residues. CDR3 DNA: TGTGCCAGCAGCCAAGTATTCCCCCCTTGGAGAGGCTACACCTTT. Residues: CASSQVFPPWRGYTF.

The chain combines TRBV5-1 with TRBJ2-3; perhaps TRBD2 as D (5 bases). Germline-derived CDR1 and CDR2 are SGHRS and YFSETQ. The length of the CDR3 is 16 residues. Trimming shortened V by 2 bases and J by 4 bases, and 17 bases separated the two germline ends. The CDR3 nucleotides are TGCGCCAGCAGCTTAGCCCTACTAGTATTAGCAGATACGCAGTATTTT. Its protein product is CASSLALLVLADTQYF. Together with reference TRBV5-1 and TRBJ2-3, the CDR3 gives the full variable domain: KAGVTQTPRYLIKTRGQQVTLSCSPISGHRSVSWYQQTPGQGLQFLFEYFSETQRNKGNFPGRFSGRQFSNSRSEMNVSTLELGDSALYLCASSLALLVLADTQYFGPGTRLTVL.

The chain is built from TRBV6-1 and TRBJ1-3; 7 bases align to TRBD1. V lost 5 bases and J lost 0; bases outside the gene matches: 4. Germline lookup yields CDR1 MNHNS and CDR2 SASEGT. This CDR3 has 15 amino acids. The CDR3, as DNA: TGTGCCAGCAGTCGGGACAGTTCCTCTGGAAACACCATATATTTT. It yields the protein CASSRDSSSGNTIYF.

The chain combines TRBV7-9 with TRBJ1-1; D gene unclear. From germline, CDR1 is SEHNR and CDR2 FQNEAQ (reference sequence). Trimming pared 7 bases from V and 1 base from J, leaving 10 bases between. The CDR3 covers 13 residues. The CDR3 sequence is CASNRGRNTEAFF. CDR3 bases: TGTGCCAGCAACCGAGGTCGGAACACTGAAGCTTTCTTT. Together with reference TRBV7-9 and TRBJ1-1, the CDR3 gives the full variable domain: DTGVSQNPRHKITKRGQNVTFRCDPISEHNRLYWYRQTLGQGPEFLTYFQNEAQLEKSRLLSDRFSAERPKGSFSTLEIQRTEQGDSAMYLCASNRGRNTEAFFGQGTRLTVV.

This clone was counted once. The chain couples TRBV13 to TRBJ1-2, with 7 nucleotides matching TRBD1. From germline, CDR1 is PRHDT and CDR2 FYEKMQ (reference sequence). J was trimmed by 6 bases and V by 2 bases; bases with no gene match: 3. The length of the CDR3 is 13 residues. Here the CDR3 DNA reads TGTGCCAGCAGCTTAAACAGGGGCCATGGCTACACCTTC. Its translation: CASSLNRGHGYTF.

The chain joins TRBV29-1 to TRBJ2-1; D possibly corresponds to TRBD2 (5 bases). Trimming removed 4 bases at V and 7 bases at J, with 23 bases between. The CDR3 spans 16 residues. Germline values: CDR1 SQVTM, CDR2 ANQGSEA. In DNA, the CDR3 is TGCAGCGTTGTTTCAGTGATGGAGCGGTCAAGGAATGAGCAGTTCTTC. This translates into CSVVSVMERSRNEQFF.

This chain uses TRBV7-8 with TRBJ2-2; 8 bases are shared with TRBD1. J gave up 7 bases and V 5 bases, and 9 bases lay outside the gene matches. The CDR3 extends over 15 amino acids. Germline V gene sequence: CDR1 SGHVS, CDR2 FQNEAQ. The CDR3, as DNA: TGTGCCAGCAGCAAGGACAGGGTGAAAGGCGGGGAGCTGTTTTTT. This gives the protein CASSKDRVKGGELFF.

The gene calls are TRBV25-1 and TRBJ1-2; D not resolved. The CDR3 has 14 residues. Germline V gives CDR1 MGHDK, CDR2 SYGVNS. With 1 base removed from V and 2 bases from J, the gap between germline ends came to 8 bases. CDR3 loop: CASSEWYSNYGYTF. CDR3 bases: TGTGCCAGCAGTGAATGGTACAGCAACTATGGCTACACCTTC.

Note on this clone: An end of the junction differs from the germline gene, which may be a read error. The chain couples TRBV9 to TRBJ2-2; 7 bases fit TRBD2. CDR1 is SGDLS, CDR2 YYNGEE, per germline. This CDR3 region has 21 residues. Written as DNA, the CDR3 is TGTGCCAGCAGCGCTGCCAGACCGGGACGGACACAGGAACCGACCAGCGGGGAGCTGTCTTTT. Encoded protein: CASSAARPGRTQEPTSGELSF.

The chain has TRBV6-5 and TRBJ1-2, with D hard to call. Germline-derived CDR1 and CDR2 are MNHEY and SVGAGI. CDR3 size: 13 residues. Trimming took 5 bases from V and 7 from J, leaving 14 bases between them. The CDR3, as DNA: TGTGCCAGCAGTGTCAGGTCCTCGAGTGGCTACACCTTC. Amino acid sequence: CASSVRSSSGYTF.

The gene calls are TRBV5-1 and TRBJ1-4, with TRBD1 matching over 7 bases. Per the germline V gene, CDR1 is SGHRS and CDR2 is YFSETQ. The CDR3 is 14 residues long. The ends lost 0 bases at V and 8 bases at J; junction bases unmatched: 4. The CDR3 DNA reads TGCGCCAGCAGCTTGGGACAGGGTATCGAAAAACTGTTTTTT. It is translated as CASSLGQGIEKLFF. The entire variable domain, with the rest obtained from reference TRBV5-1 and TRBJ1-4, is as follows: KAGVTQTPRYLIKTRGQQVTLSCSPISGHRSVSWYQQTPGQGLQFLFEYFSETQRNKGNFPGRFSGRQFSNSRSEMNVSTLELGDSALYLCASSLGQGIEKLFFGSGTQLSVL.

This sequence joins TRBV7-9 and TRBJ2-2; D is perhaps TRBD2 (6 bases). This CDR3 has 18 amino acids. Germline V CDR1 and CDR2: SEHNR, FQNEAQ (reference sequence). Deletions cut 2 bases from V and 8 bases from J, with 24 bases between. CDR3 sequence reads: CASSLSGRGTELFGELFF. In DNA form, the CDR3 reads TGTGCCAGCAGCTTATCTGGACGGGGGACCGAATTGTTTGGGGAGCTGTTTTTT.

The chain is built from TRBV5-1 and TRBJ2-5; 7 bases are shared with TRBD1. After removal of 3 bases from V and 4 bases from J, the junction contained 15 bases not matched to a gene. Looked up from germline, CDR1 is SGHRS and CDR2 is YFSETQ. The CDR3 loop spans 17 amino acids. CDR3 bases: TGCGCCAGCAGCTCCAAGTTGGACAGGCTGCTGGGAGAGACCCAGTACTTC. Encoded protein: CASSSKLDRLLGETQYF.

This clone was counted once. This chain joins TRBV5-1 and TRBJ1-3, with TRBD1 identical over 8 bases. Germline V gives CDR1 SGHRS, CDR2 YFSETQ. The CDR3 is 15 residues long. V shed 4 bases and J 2 bases; nucleotides not matched to a gene: 5. The CDR3 DNA reads as TGCGCCAGCAGCCTGGACAGGGCCACTGGAAACACCATATATTTT. As protein: CASSLDRATGNTIYF. The whole variable domain, remainder taken from reference TRBV5-1 and TRBJ1-3, is KAGVTQTPRYLIKTRGQQVTLSCSPISGHRSVSWYQQTPGQGLQFLFEYFSETQRNKGNFPGRFSGRQFSNSRSEMNVSTLELGDSALYLCASSLDRATGNTIYFGEGSWLTVV.

V gene TRBV6-1 combines with J gene TRBJ2-7, with 9 bases fitting TRBD1. Trimming took 4 bases from V and 3 from J; bases not matched to a gene: 4. Germline V CDR1 and CDR2: MNHNS, SASEGT. The CDR3 has 14 amino acids. CDR3 amino acids: CASSGAGQGYEQYF. CDR3 DNA: TGTGCCAGCAGTGGGGCGGGACAGGGCTACGAGCAGTACTTC.

The rearrangement uses TRBV9 and TRBJ1-5; TRBD1 matches at 7 bases. Trimming cost V 4 bases and J 11 bases; bases outside gene matches: 12. The germline V gene encodes CDR1 SGDLS and CDR2 YYNGEE. The CDR3 consists of 14 residues. The chain's CDR3 is CASSPGGAGGSQHF. The CDR3 DNA is TGTGCCAGCAGCCCAGGGGGAGCGGGTGGTTCCCAGCATTTT.

The CDR3 coding sequence is TGTGCCAGTATTGGACAGAAAAATCACTATGGCTACACCTTC. Its protein product is CASIGQKNHYGYTF. This chain uses TRBV19 with TRBJ1-2; D perhaps matches TRBD1 (6 bases). Germline CDR1 and CDR2: LNHDA and SQIVND (reference sequence). The V end lost 7 bases, the J end lost 3 bases, and 15 bases lay between the germline ends. This CDR3 is 14 amino acids long.

The V call is TRBV7-3, the J call TRBJ2-5; TRBD2 aligns across 8 bases. Germline trimming cut 0 bases from V and 0 bases from J; bases unmatched to any gene: 0. The CDR3 consists of 15 residues. The germline gives CDR1 SGHTA, CDR2 FQGTGA. The CDR3 spells CASSLTSGDQETQYF. CDR3 sequence (DNA): TGTGCCAGCAGCTTAACTAGCGGGGACCAAGAGACCCAGTACTTC. Full variable domain (outside the CDR3, taken from reference TRBV7-3 and TRBJ2-5): GAGVSQTPSNKVTEKGKYVELRCDPISGHTALYWYRQSLGQGPEFLIYFQGTGAADDSGLPNDRFFAVRPEGSVSTLKIQRTERGDSAVYLCASSLTSGDQETQYFGPGTRLLVL.

V and J are TRBV19 and TRBJ1-6; 9 bases are shared with TRBD1. Germline V gene sequence: CDR1 LNHDA, CDR2 SQIVND (reference sequence). The J segment lost 7 bases and the V segment lost 5 bases, leaving 6 bases of the junction unmatched. The CDR3 covers 15 residues. The CDR3 nucleotides read TGTGCCAGTAGTGATGGGACAGGGCGGAATTCACCCCTCCACTTT. Residues: CASSDGTGRNSPLHF.

The rearrangement links TRBV19 to TRBJ2-7; perhaps TRBD2 as D (6 bases). The germline gives CDR1 LNHDA, CDR2 SQIVND (reference sequence). CDR3 length: 14 residues. Trimming removed 5 bases at V and 0 bases at J, with 11 bases between. The CDR3 bases are TGTGCCAGTAGTTACGGGAGAAACTCCTACGAGCAGTACTTC. It codes for CASSYGRNSYEQYF.